The clone carrying this T cell receptor (beta chain) ranks as medium-sized. TCRdb re-clonotyped the PCR reads through MiXCR. The data show approximately 12,000 clones, 31% seen once. This entry belongs to a study of metastatic and nonmetastatic thyroid tumors. No treatment of any kind had been given to any patient before thyroid surgery. The CDR3 runs to 16 residues. From germline, CDR1 is SGDLS and CDR2 YYNGEE. Trimming stripped 4 bases from V and 2 bases from J, with 18 bases between. The sequenced sample was tumor tissue. The chain has TRBV9 and TRBJ1-2; unclear D gene. This clonotype was sampled from a male donor with papillary thyroid cancer or a benign thyroid nodule (not recorded which). Some clones in this sample may be carry-over from other donors' samples. CDR3 amino acids: CASSPSPGQLNYGYTF. CDR3 sequence (DNA): TGTGCCAGCAGCCCTTCACCGGGCCAACTAAACTATGGCTACACCTTC. Drawing the rest from reference TRBV9 and TRBJ1-2, the complete variable domain is DSGVTQTPKHLITATGQRVTLRCSPRSGDLSVYWYQQSLDQGLQFLIQYYNGEERAKGNILERFSAQQFPDLHSELNLSSLELGDSALYFCASSPSPGQLNYGYTFGSGTRLTVV.